Each of the 7 T cell receptor beta chains below was sequenced from the same sample in a study of shared clonotypes between healthy human individuals. Using immunoSEQ multiplex PCR, the repertoire was profiled, and TCRdb retains in-frame clones only, with some absent. This table has about 2.3 million clones, just under 95% appearing once. Sample: naive CD4+ T cells from PBMCs. Subset here: CD45RA+ positively selected. Every receptor here comes from a man aged 18 to 29 in good health. Some clones in this sample may be carry-over from other donors' samples.

This chain links TRBV14 with TRBJ2-5; D might be TRBD2 (6 bases). The germline CDR1 and CDR2 sequences are SGHDN and FVKESK. The CDR3 runs to 15 residues. V was trimmed by 0 bases and J by 4 bases, leaving 12 bases between them. The CDR3 reads CASSQDRLARETQYF. Here the CDR3 DNA reads TGTGCCAGCAGCCAAGATCGGCTAGCGCGAGAGACCCAGTACTTC.

For this clone: Distinct nucleotide sequences in the sample also encode this CDR3. The V gene is TRBV20-1, the J gene TRBJ2-7, with no clear D. With 3 bases removed from V and 3 bases from J, the gap between germline ends came to 6 bases. The CDR3 totals 11 residues. Germline V CDR1 and CDR2: DFQATT, SNEGSKA (reference sequence). The CDR3 coding sequence is TGCAGTGCTAGTCTGGGCTACGAGCAGTACTTC. Translated: CSASLGYEQYF.

The rearrangement links TRBV4-2 to TRBJ2-7; D uncertain. V lost 0 bases to trimming and J lost 5 bases, with 8 bases between them. This CDR3 region has 13 residues. Germline CDR1 LGHNA, CDR2 YNFKEQ. CDR3 loop: CASSQDGINEQYF. In DNA, the CDR3 is TGTGCCAGCAGCCAAGATGGGATAAACGAGCAGTACTTC.

V gene TRBV28 combines with J gene TRBJ1-2; D possibly corresponds to TRBD1 (6 bases). CDR3 length: 12 residues. Trimming stripped 6 bases from V and 4 bases from J, with 9 bases between. Per germline, CDR1 MDHEN and CDR2 SYDVKM. CDR3 bases: TGTGCCAGCAGAGGGGGAAGCTATGGCTACACCTTC. Its protein is CASRGGSYGYTF.

The J gene is TRBJ1-3, the V gene TRBV27; D might be TRBD1 (6 bases). V was trimmed by 6 bases and J by 8 bases, leaving 23 bases between them. The CDR3 is made up of 16 amino acids. Germline V gives CDR1 MNHEY, CDR2 SMNVEV (reference sequence). CDR3 in amino acids: CASSRYSILGGDTIYF. The CDR3 DNA sequence: TGTGCCAGCAGCCGTTACTCCATCCTCGGGGGCGACACCATATATTTT.

The chain has TRBV7-3 and TRBJ1-1; D gene unclear. Trimming shortened V by 3 bases and J by 1 base, and 9 bases separated the two germline ends. The CDR3 totals 14 residues. From germline, CDR1 is SGHTA and CDR2 FQGTGA. CDR3 residues: CASSFSATNTEAFF. In DNA form, the CDR3 reads TGTGCCAGCAGCTTCTCAGCCACGAACACTGAAGCTTTCTTT.

As to this clone: Other DNA sequences in this specimen translate into the identical CDR3. This sequence joins TRBV15 and TRBJ1-5; D might be TRBD1 (5 bases). Germline CDR1 is LNHNV and CDR2 is YYDKDF (reference sequence). The V gene lost 0 bases and the J gene lost 5 bases, with 8 bases spanning the gap. There are 14 residues in the CDR3. For the CDR3, the DNA is TGTGCCACCAGCAGAGATCCGGGGGATCAGCCCCAGCATTTT. Amino acid sequence: CATSRDPGDQPQHF.